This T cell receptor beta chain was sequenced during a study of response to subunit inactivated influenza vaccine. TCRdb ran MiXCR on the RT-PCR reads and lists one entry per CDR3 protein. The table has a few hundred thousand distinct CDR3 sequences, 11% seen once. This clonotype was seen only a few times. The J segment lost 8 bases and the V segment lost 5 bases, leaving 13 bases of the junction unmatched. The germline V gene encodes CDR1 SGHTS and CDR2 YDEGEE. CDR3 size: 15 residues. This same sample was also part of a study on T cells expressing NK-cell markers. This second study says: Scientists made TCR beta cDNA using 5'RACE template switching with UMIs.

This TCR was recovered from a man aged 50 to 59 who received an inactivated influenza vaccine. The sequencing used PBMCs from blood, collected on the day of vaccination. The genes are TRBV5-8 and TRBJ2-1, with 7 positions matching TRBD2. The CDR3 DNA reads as TGTGCCAGCAGGTCCGGGGGGTCGGCGATCTATGAGCAGTTCTTC. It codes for CASRSGGSAIYEQFF.